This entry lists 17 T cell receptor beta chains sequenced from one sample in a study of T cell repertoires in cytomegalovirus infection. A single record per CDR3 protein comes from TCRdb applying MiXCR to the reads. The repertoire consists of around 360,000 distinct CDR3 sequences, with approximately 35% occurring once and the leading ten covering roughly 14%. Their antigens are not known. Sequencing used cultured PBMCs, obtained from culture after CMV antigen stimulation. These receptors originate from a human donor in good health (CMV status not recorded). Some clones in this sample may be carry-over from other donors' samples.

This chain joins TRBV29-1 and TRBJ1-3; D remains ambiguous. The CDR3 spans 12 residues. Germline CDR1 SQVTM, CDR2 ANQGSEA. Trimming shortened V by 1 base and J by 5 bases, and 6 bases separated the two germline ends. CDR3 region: CSVEVKRNTIYF. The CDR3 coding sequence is TGCAGCGTTGAAGTCAAGAGAAACACCATATATTTT. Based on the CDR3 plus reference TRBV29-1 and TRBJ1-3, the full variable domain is SAVISQKPSRDICQRGTSLTIQCQVDSQVTMMFWYRQQPGQSLTLIATANQGSEATYESGFVIDKFPISRPNLTFSTLTVSNMSPEDSSIYLCSVEVKRNTIYFGEGSWLTVV.

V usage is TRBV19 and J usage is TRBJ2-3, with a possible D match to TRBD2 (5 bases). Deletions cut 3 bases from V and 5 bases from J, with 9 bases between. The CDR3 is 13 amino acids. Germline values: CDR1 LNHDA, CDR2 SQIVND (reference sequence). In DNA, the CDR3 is TGTGCCAGTAGTATGCCGGCGGGAGATACGCAGTATTTT. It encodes CASSMPAGDTQYF.

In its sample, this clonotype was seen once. CDR3 nucleotides: TGTGCCAGCAGAACCGTCGTACCCTTTAAGAATGAGCAGTTCTTC. Protein product: CASRTVVPFKNEQFF. This chain connects TRBV6-1 to TRBJ2-1; D gene ambiguous. This CDR3 is 15 amino acids long. Trimming stripped 6 bases from V and 7 bases from J, with 19 bases between. CDR1 and CDR2 (germline): MNHNS, SASEGT.

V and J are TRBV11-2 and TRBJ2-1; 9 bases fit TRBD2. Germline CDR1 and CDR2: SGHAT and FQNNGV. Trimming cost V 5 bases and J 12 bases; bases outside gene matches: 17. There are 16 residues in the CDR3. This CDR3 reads CASSQGGPSGVDGQFF. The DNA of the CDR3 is TGTGCCAGCAGCCAGGGGGGGCCTAGCGGGGTCGACGGGCAGTTCTTC.

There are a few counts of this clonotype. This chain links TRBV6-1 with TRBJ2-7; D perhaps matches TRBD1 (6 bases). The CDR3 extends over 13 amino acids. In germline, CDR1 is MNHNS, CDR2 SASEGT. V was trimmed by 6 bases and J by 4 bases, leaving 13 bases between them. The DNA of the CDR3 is TGTGCCAGCAGCTCCGACAGGACGTACGAGCAGTACTTC. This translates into CASSSDRTYEQYF.

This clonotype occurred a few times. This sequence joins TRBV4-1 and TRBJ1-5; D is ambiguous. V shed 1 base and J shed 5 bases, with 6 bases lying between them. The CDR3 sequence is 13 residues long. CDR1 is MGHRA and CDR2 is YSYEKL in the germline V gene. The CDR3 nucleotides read TGCGCCAGCAGCCAAGCACTAGATCAGCCCCAGCATTTT. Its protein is CASSQALDQPQHF.

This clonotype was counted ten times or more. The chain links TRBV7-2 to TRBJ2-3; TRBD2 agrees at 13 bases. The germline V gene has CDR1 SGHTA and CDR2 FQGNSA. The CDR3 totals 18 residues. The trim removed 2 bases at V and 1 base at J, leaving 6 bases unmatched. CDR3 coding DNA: TGTGCCAGCAGCTTACGGACTAGCGGGAGACTCGGCACAGATACGCAGTATTTT. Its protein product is CASSLRTSGRLGTDTQYF. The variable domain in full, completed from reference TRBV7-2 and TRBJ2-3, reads GAGVSQSPSNKVTEKGKDVELRCDPISGHTALYWYRQSLGQGLEFLIYFQGNSAPDKSGLPSDRFSAERTGGSVSTLTIQRTQQEDSAVYLCASSLRTSGRLGTDTQYFGPGTRLTVL.

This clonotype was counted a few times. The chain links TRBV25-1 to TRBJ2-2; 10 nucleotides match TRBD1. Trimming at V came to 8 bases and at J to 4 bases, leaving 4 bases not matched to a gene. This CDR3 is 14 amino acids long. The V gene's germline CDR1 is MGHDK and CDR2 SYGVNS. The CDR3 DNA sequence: TGTGCCAGCGCCGGGACAGGGGTCACCGGGGAGCTGTTTTTT. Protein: CASAGTGVTGELFF.

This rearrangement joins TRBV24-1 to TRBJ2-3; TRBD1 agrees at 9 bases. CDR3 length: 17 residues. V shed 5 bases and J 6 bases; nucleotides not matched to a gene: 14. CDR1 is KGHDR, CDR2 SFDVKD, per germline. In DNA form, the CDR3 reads TGTGCCACCAGTGGCGTTACAGGGGGCCCCACCCGCGATACGCAGTATTTT. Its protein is CATSGVTGGPTRDTQYF.

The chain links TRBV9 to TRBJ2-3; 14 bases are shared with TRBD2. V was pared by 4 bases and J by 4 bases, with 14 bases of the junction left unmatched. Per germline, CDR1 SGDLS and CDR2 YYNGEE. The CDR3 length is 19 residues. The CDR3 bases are TGTGCCAGCAGCAGAAATCCGGGACTAGCGGGAGCCAATCCAGATACGCAGTATTTT. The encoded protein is CASSRNPGLAGANPDTQYF.

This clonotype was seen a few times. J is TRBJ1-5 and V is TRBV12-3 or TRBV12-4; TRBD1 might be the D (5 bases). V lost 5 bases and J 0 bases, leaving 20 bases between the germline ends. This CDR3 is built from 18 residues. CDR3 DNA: TGTGCCAGCAGTCCCGGGACTCCAGGACGGATTAGCAATCAGCCCCAGCATTTT. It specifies CASSPGTPGRISNQPQHF.

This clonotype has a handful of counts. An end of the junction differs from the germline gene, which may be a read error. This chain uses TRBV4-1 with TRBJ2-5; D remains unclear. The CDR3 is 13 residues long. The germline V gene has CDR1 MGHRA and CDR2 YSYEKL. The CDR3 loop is CASSQDGRETQYF. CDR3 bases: TGTGCCAGCAGCCAAGATGGGCGGGAGACCCAGTACTTC.

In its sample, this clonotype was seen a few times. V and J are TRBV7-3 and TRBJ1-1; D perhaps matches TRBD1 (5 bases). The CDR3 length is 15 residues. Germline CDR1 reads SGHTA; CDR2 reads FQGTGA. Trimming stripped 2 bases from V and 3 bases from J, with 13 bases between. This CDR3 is CASSLGTQPYTEAFF. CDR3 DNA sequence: TGTGCCAGCAGCTTAGGGACCCAACCCTACACTGAAGCTTTCTTT.

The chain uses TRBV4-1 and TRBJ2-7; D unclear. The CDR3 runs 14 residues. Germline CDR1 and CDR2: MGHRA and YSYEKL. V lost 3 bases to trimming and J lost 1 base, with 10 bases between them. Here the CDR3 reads CASSHPGISYEQYF. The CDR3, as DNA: TGCGCCAGCAGCCACCCTGGTATTTCCTACGAGCAGTACTTC.

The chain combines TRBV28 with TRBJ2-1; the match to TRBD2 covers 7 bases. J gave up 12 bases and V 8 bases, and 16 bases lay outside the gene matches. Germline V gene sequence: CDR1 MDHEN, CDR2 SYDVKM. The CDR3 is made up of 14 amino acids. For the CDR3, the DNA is TGTGCCAGCTGGAGTGCGGGAGCCGGGTCTGTGCAGTTCTTC. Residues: CASWSAGAGSVQFF.

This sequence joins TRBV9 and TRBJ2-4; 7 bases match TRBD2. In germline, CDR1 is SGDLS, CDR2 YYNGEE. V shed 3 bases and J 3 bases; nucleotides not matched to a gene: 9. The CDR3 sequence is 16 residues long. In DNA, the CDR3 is TGTGCCAGCAGCGCAAGCGGCGGGAGTGGCAAAAACATTCAGTACTTC. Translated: CASSASGGSGKNIQYF.

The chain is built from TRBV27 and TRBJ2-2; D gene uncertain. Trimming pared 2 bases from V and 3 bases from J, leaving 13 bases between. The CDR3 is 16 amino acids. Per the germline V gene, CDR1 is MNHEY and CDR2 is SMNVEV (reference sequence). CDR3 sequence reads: CASSLKGRGHTGELFF. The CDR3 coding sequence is TGTGCCAGCAGTTTAAAGGGTCGAGGACACACCGGGGAGCTGTTTTTT.